The 22 T cell receptor beta chains presented below share a single source sample, sequenced in a study of blood T cell repertoires in COVID-19. Produced via immunoSEQ multiplex PCR; TCRdb's table is partial and in-frame only. The table lists 280,000 or so clones, around nine tenths of them singletons. The material sequenced was PBMCs or T cells enriched from blood (not recorded which). These receptor sequences come from a woman in her thirties or forties who had recovered from COVID-19.

The J gene is TRBJ2-3, the V gene TRBV11-3; D is unclear. Germline V gene lookup returns CDR1 SGHNT and CDR2 YENEEA. Trimming left V 1 base short and J 6 bases short, with 5 bases between. The CDR3 runs 12 residues. As DNA, the CDR3 is TGTGCCAGCAGCTTAGTATCCGATACGCAGTATTTT. Translated: CASSLVSDTQYF.

The rearrangement joins TRBV7-2 to TRBJ2-1; D remains unclear. The V end was cut by 1 base, the J end by 7 bases, with 11 bases between. Germline V gene data show CDR1 as SGHTA and CDR2 as FQGNSA. The CDR3 is made up of 14 amino acids. Written as DNA, the CDR3 is TGTGCCAGCAGCTTAGGGTCGCCTACTAATGAGCAGTTCTTC. Translation: CASSLGSPTNEQFF.

The genes are TRBV19 and TRBJ1-2, with D tentatively TRBD1 (6 bases). The CDR3 contains 14 residues. Germline V lookup: CDR1 LNHDA, CDR2 SQIVND (reference sequence). V gave up 3 bases and J gave up 4 bases, with 12 bases separating them. This chain's CDR3 is CASSIHGQLYGYTF. In nucleotides, the CDR3 is TGTGCCAGTAGTATTCACGGACAGCTCTATGGCTACACCTTC.

The chain couples TRBV29-1 to TRBJ2-3; 9 nucleotides match TRBD2. The CDR3 runs to 17 residues. V shed 1 base, J shed 2 bases, and the junction held 10 bases outside the gene matches. Germline-derived CDR1 and CDR2 are SQVTM and ANQGSEA. The CDR3 loop is CSVEVVPGLALTDTQYF. CDR3 bases: TGCAGCGTTGAAGTGGTTCCGGGACTAGCCCTCACAGATACGCAGTATTTT.

This clone has only a few counts. The J gene is TRBJ1-1, the V gene TRBV7-5; TRBD1 reflects the table's D call only, with no check against the DNA. TRBV7-5 is termed a pseudogene. This CDR3 region has 14 residues. As DNA, the CDR3 is TGTGCCAGAAAACAGGGGCAAGGGAACACTGAAGCTTTCTTT. It specifies CARKQGQGNTEAFF.

This sequence joins TRBV7-2 and TRBJ1-3; the match to TRBD1 covers 7 bases. CDR3 size: 15 residues. From germline, CDR1 is SGHTA and CDR2 FQGNSA. The V and J ends lost 3 bases and 0 bases, in that order; junction bases with no gene match: 2. CDR3 coding DNA: TGTGCCAGCAGCTTGACAGGGACCTCTGGAAACACCATATATTTT. This gives the protein CASSLTGTSGNTIYF. The full variable domain, its missing parts supplied by reference TRBV7-2 and TRBJ1-3, is GAGVSQSPSNKVTEKGKDVELRCDPISGHTALYWYRQSLGQGLEFLIYFQGNSAPDKSGLPSDRFSAERTGGSVSTLTIQRTQQEDSAVYLCASSLTGTSGNTIYFGEGSWLTVV.

The chain is built from TRBV5-8 and TRBJ1-6; 9 nucleotides agree with TRBD1. Germline V gene data show CDR1 as SGHTS and CDR2 as YDEGEE. With V trimmed by 3 bases and J by 9 bases, 4 bases remained unmatched. This CDR3 region has 14 residues. In DNA form, the CDR3 reads TGTGCCAGCAGCTCGGACAGGGGATCTTCACCCCTCCACTTT. The encoded protein is CASSSDRGSSPLHF.

This chain links TRBV2 with TRBJ1-6; 10 bases fit TRBD1. V was clipped by 11 bases and J by 7 bases; unmatched bases: 8. The CDR3 loop spans 14 amino acids. Germline CDR1 SNHLY, CDR2 FYNNEI. The CDR3 DNA sequence: TGTGCCGGACGACAGGGGGCTGAGAATTCACCCCTCCACTTT. It yields the protein CAGRQGAENSPLHF.

This chain links TRBV6-2 or TRBV6-3 with TRBJ2-7; perhaps TRBD1 as D (6 bases). CDR3 length: 15 amino acids. Trimming removed 0 bases at V and 2 bases at J, with 11 bases between. From germline, CDR1 is MNHEY and CDR2 SVGEGT. The CDR3 DNA reads TGTGCCAGCAGTTACTCGTGGCAGGGGCCCTACGAGCAGTACTTC. Protein product: CASSYSWQGPYEQYF.

J is TRBJ1-5 and V is TRBV19, with D possibly TRBD1 on 5 matching bases. The CDR3 sequence is 18 residues long. V was pared by 9 bases and J by 4 bases, with 28 bases between. Germline V gene lookup returns CDR1 LNHDA and CDR2 SQIVND (reference sequence). In DNA, the CDR3 is TGTGCCAGCGCTCAGGGAGGTTTTACCAAACCCTCGAATCAGCCCCAGCATTTT. Translated: CASAQGGFTKPSNQPQHF.

DNA of the CDR3: TGTGCCAGCAGTGAGGGAGACGATACCTCTGGGGCCAACGTCCTGACTTTC. As protein: CASSEGDDTSGANVLTF. The rearrangement joins TRBV6-1 to TRBJ2-6; maybe TRBD2 (5 bases). Per germline, CDR1 MNHNS and CDR2 SASEGT. Trimming removed 3 bases at V and 0 bases at J, with 12 bases between. The length of the CDR3 is 17 residues.

This chain uses TRBV28 with TRBJ2-7; 8 nucleotides align to TRBD2. The germline V gene has CDR1 MDHEN and CDR2 SYDVKM. This CDR3 has 15 residues. Trimming at V came to 7 bases and at J to 4 bases, leaving 12 bases not matched to a gene. CDR3: CASTAGPGGRYEQYF. In nucleotides, the CDR3 is TGTGCCAGCACAGCGGGGCCCGGCGGGAGGTACGAGCAGTACTTC.

The chain is built from TRBV19 and TRBJ1-2, with a tentative D call TRBD1 (5 bases). The CDR3 totals 13 residues. Looked up from germline, CDR1 is LNHDA and CDR2 is SQIVND (reference sequence). V shed 5 bases and J shed 3 bases, with 10 bases lying between them. CDR3 loop: CASSSGYDYGYTF. Written as DNA, the CDR3 is TGTGCCAGTAGTTCAGGGTATGACTATGGCTACACCTTC.

The J gene is TRBJ1-2, the V gene TRBV12-3 or TRBV12-4, with unresolved D. V lost 3 bases to trimming and J lost 6 bases, with 8 bases between them. CDR3 size: 12 residues. CDR3 in DNA: TGTGCCAGCAGTTTGATTAGTGATGGCTACACCTTC. This translates into CASSLISDGYTF.

The chain uses TRBV24-1 and TRBJ2-2; 8 bases fit TRBD2. Losses at the gene ends were 5 bases for V and 5 bases for J; bases not matched to a gene: 12. The CDR3 runs 17 residues. The germline gives CDR1 KGHDR, CDR2 SFDVKD. The CDR3, as DNA: TGTGCCACCAGTGGTAGGGCAGCGGGGGATATAACCGGGGAGCTGTTTTTT. Residues: CATSGRAAGDITGELFF.

This chain uses TRBV5-3 with TRBJ2-7; 9 bases map to TRBD1. TRBV5-3 carries the ORF label, with uncertain function. V dropped 5 bases and J dropped 3; count of bases not matched to a gene: 9. This CDR3 has 15 amino acids. The CDR3 DNA is TGTGCCAGAAGGCAGCGGGACAGGGACTTCTACGAGCAGTACTTC. It specifies CARRQRDRDFYEQYF.

CDR3 in amino acids: CASSFAGPADTQYF. CDR3 in DNA: TGTGCCAGCAGCTTTGCAGGGCCGGCAGATACGCAGTATTTT. The chain combines TRBV7-2 with TRBJ2-3; D might be TRBD1 (5 bases). This CDR3 spans 14 amino acids. Germline V gene sequence: CDR1 SGHTA, CDR2 FQGNSA. V gave up 3 bases and J gave up 4 bases, with 11 bases separating them. The full variable domain, its missing parts supplied by reference TRBV7-2 and TRBJ2-3, is GAGVSQSPSNKVTEKGKDVELRCDPISGHTALYWYRQSLGQGLEFLIYFQGNSAPDKSGLPSDRFSAERTGGSVSTLTIQRTQQEDSAVYLCASSFAGPADTQYFGPGTRLTVL.

The V call is TRBV3-1 (or the pseudogene TRBV3-2), the J call TRBJ1-2, with no clear D. This CDR3 spans 14 amino acids. Germline CDR1 and CDR2: LGHDT and YNNKEL (reference sequence). V lost 0 bases to trimming and J lost 4 bases, with 9 bases between them. The chain's CDR3 is CASSQDPPSYGYTF. The DNA for the CDR3 is TGTGCCAGCAGCCAAGATCCCCCCAGCTATGGCTACACCTTC.

CDR3 residues: CASSFRTANTEAFF. The CDR3 DNA reads TGTGCCAGCAGCTTCCGGACAGCAAACACTGAAGCTTTCTTT. The chain employs TRBV7-8 and TRBJ1-1; possible D gene TRBD1, 6 bases. The CDR3 runs 14 residues. V lost 3 bases and J 2 bases, leaving 10 bases between the germline ends. Germline V gene data show CDR1 as SGHVS and CDR2 as FQNEAQ.

This chain links TRBV9 with TRBJ2-7; D unresolved. Trimming left V 0 bases short and J 1 base short, with 11 bases between. Germline CDR1 and CDR2: SGDLS and YYNGEE. This CDR3 is built from 15 residues. This CDR3 reads CASSVVPGLSYEQYF. DNA of the CDR3: TGTGCCAGCAGCGTAGTTCCGGGTTTGTCCTACGAGCAGTACTTC.

This sequence joins TRBV9 and TRBJ2-1, with 8 bases matching TRBD1. Germline lookup yields CDR1 SGDLS and CDR2 YYNGEE. CDR3 size: 15 residues. The J segment lost 3 bases and the V segment lost 6 bases, leaving 8 bases of the junction unmatched. CDR3 bases: TGTGCCAGCAACGAACAGGGGGTGAACTACAATGAGCAGTTCTTC. Translation gives CASNEQGVNYNEQFF.

The J gene is TRBJ1-2, the V gene TRBV27, with 8 nucleotides matching TRBD1. With 7 bases clipped from V and 4 bases from J, the junction kept 11 bases outside the gene matches. Germline V CDR1 and CDR2: MNHEY, SMNVEV (reference sequence). CDR3 length equals 15 residues. The CDR3 reads CASKYRVDRGYGYTF. The CDR3 nucleotides are TGTGCCAGCAAGTATAGGGTTGACAGGGGCTATGGCTACACCTTC.